This T cell receptor beta chain originates from a study of OX40 agonist ivuxolimab in advanced cancers. About the study as a whole: Ivuxolimab, which targeted the costimulatory receptor OX40 (CD134), was an agonistic, fully human IgG2 monoclonal antibody. In the dose-escalation cohort, 70% to 85% of patients were male, and the mean age was approximately 60 years with a range of about 20 to 90. Partial responses were achieved by three dose-escalation patients, of whom one had hepatocellular carcinoma and two had cutaneous melanoma. The paper covers the monotherapy dose-escalation part of the phase I ivuxolimab trial, which included N ≈ 50 patients. Patients were allowed to have had prior anti-PD-1, anti-PD-L1 or anti-CTLA-4 therapy, and approximately 40% of the dose-escalation patients had previously received checkpoint inhibitors. Intravenous ivuxolimab was administered to patients every 2 weeks at six dose levels: 0.01, 0.1, 0.3, 1.5, 3 and 10 mg/kg. Of the approximately 50 dose-escalation patients, hepatocellular carcinoma was present in around 19, melanoma in around 15, renal cell carcinoma in 9 and head and neck cancer in 9. Peripheral TCRbeta sequencing was intended to test whether TCR sequence diversity was altered and clonal T-cell expansion was caused by ivuxolimab. What the research found in general, with its limitations: The antigen specificity of the peripheral T cells that underwent clonal expansion was not determined. In the 0.1-3.0 mg/kg groups, partial responders were among the patients with the lowest normalized peripheral clonal expansion, particularly in CD8+ T cells. Low levels of normalized T-cell clonal expansion were also seen in some patients who did not respond. After ivuxolimab, expanded clones were on average more numerous among CD8+ T cells than among CD4+ T cells. At doses of 0.1 to 3.0 mg/kg, clonal expansion of both CD4+ and CD8+ blood T cells was observed from baseline to week 6.

Patients with a history of autoimmune disease or receiving systemic immunosuppression were excluded from the trial. Peripheral blood for TCR sequencing was collected from all dose cohorts at baseline, on cycle 4 day 1, and on cycle 7 day 1. The samples were drawn from a first-in-human, open-label, multicenter phase I dose-escalation trial of ivuxolimab. Adults with locally advanced or metastatic head and neck squamous cell, hepatocellular, melanoma or renal cell carcinoma were enrolled in the trial. Before TCR sequencing, CD4+ T cells and CD8+ T cells from peripheral blood were sorted into separate populations. V is clipped by 0 bases and J by 0 bases, and the sequence between their germline boundaries is 6 bases long. The CDR3 contains 14 residues, cysteine and phenylalanine counted. The only DNA kept is the CDR3, 42 bases in frame from the first base. Based on the germline V gene, the CDR1 and CDR2 sequences are MNHEY and SVGAGI.

To sequence the TCRbeta CDR3 region, genomic DNA was isolated from the sorted cells. The immunoSEQ Assay was used for sequencing of TCRbeta CDR3 regions. This is the immuneACCESS table as TCRdb keeps it, with only in-frame sequences that have V and J called. A part of the clones is gone; compared with another copy, unresolved V genes explain less than half, and the rest is unexplained. The sample profile shows about 79,000 clones; 92% of them were found once. The ten top clones hold around 0.53% of the sample. Remarks on this clone: Its specific antigen is unknown. The record has no base qualities; no much larger clone is one base away.

The starting material was CD4+ or CD8+ T cells sorted from blood, obtained in a trial of the OX40 agonist ivuxolimab. The receptor chain draws on TRBV6-5 and TRBJ2-7; the D gene cannot be resolved reliably. This TCR came from an adult with an advanced solid tumor such as melanoma, head and neck, liver or kidney cancer. In nucleotide form, the sequence is TGTGCCAGCAGTTACTCGTACGGCTCCTACGAGCAGTACTTC. This sequence encodes CASSYSYGSYEQYF.